The 18 T cell receptor beta chains given below trace back to one sample, sequenced in a study of cytomegalovirus exposure and HLA in healthy donors. PCR involved 60 Vbeta and 13 Jbeta primers. Only in-frame clones appear in the TCRdb table, and some are missing; sequencing was by immunoSEQ multiplex PCR. The table includes tens of thousands of clones, roughly 72% detected once. The specimen was PBMCs. The receptors were gathered from a young man in good health and CMV-seronegative.

The chain uses TRBV5-1 and TRBJ2-2; TRBD2 might be the D (6 bases). The germline V gene encodes CDR1 SGHRS and CDR2 YFSETQ. The CDR3 has 15 amino acids. Trimming cost V 0 bases and J 5 bases, with 11 bases left between them. CDR3 coding DNA: TGCGCCAGCAGCTTGGAAGCGGGTGCAACCGGGGAGCTGTTTTTT. This codes for CASSLEAGATGELFF. The entire variable domain, with the rest obtained from reference TRBV5-1 and TRBJ2-2, is as follows: KAGVTQTPRYLIKTRGQQVTLSCSPISGHRSVSWYQQTPGQGLQFLFEYFSETQRNKGNFPGRFSGRQFSNSRSEMNVSTLELGDSALYLCASSLEAGATGELFFGEGSRLTVL.

The genes are TRBV5-4 and TRBJ1-6; 7 bases are shared with TRBD1. V was clipped by 4 bases and J by 6 bases; unmatched bases: 1. Germline V gene data show CDR1 as SGHNT and CDR2 as YYREEE (reference sequence). The length of the CDR3 is 13 residues. The CDR3 spells CASSRDSNSPLHF. In DNA, the CDR3 is TGTGCCAGCAGCAGGGACAGTAATTCACCCCTCCACTTT.

This chain joins TRBV7-3 and TRBJ2-6, with 7 bases that match TRBD1. The CDR3 extends over 20 amino acids. Trimming cost V 5 bases and J 4 bases; bases outside gene matches: 20. CDR1 and CDR2 from the germline V gene are SGHTA and FQGTGA. The chain's CDR3 is CASSARTGTNHLGGANVLTF. CDR3 bases: TGTGCCAGCAGCGCCAGGACAGGCACAAACCACCTGGGGGGGGCCAACGTCCTGACTTTC.

This rearrangement joins TRBV5-4 to TRBJ1-2; a possible D gene is TRBD1 (6 bases). Germline V CDR1 and CDR2: SGHNT, YYREEE (reference sequence). Trimming shortened V by 0 bases and J by 3 bases, and 6 bases separated the two germline ends. CDR3 length equals 13 residues. CDR3 region: CASSLDRDYGYTF. Here the CDR3 DNA reads TGTGCCAGCAGCTTGGACAGGGACTATGGCTACACCTTC.

The chain is built from TRBV4-2 and TRBJ2-2; TRBD2 is a possible D gene (6 bases). The CDR3 consists of 15 residues. V was clipped by 0 bases and J by 5 bases, with 10 bases between them. Germline assignment: CDR1 LGHNA and CDR2 YNFKEQ. DNA of the CDR3: TGTGCCAGCAGCCAAGAGGAGGGGAGGACCGGGGAGCTGTTTTTT. Its translation is CASSQEEGRTGELFF.

This clone was recorded only once. The V gene is TRBV7-2, the J gene TRBJ1-1; 8 positions match TRBD1. This CDR3 region has 15 residues. The V gene's germline CDR1 is SGHTA and CDR2 FQGNSA. The V gene end was trimmed by 5 bases and the J gene end by 4 bases; junction bases not matched to a gene: 9. This CDR3 is CASSLYRGGSTEAFF. The CDR3 bases are TGTGCCAGCAGCCTATACAGGGGGGGGAGCACTGAAGCTTTCTTT.

The DNA of the CDR3 is TGTGCCAGCAGCTTCGGGGGGCGCATGAACACTGAAGCTTTCTTT. Protein sequence: CASSFGGRMNTEAFF. The chain links TRBV7-8 to TRBJ1-1; D is possibly TRBD1 (6 bases). Trimming removed 3 bases at V and 0 bases at J, with 11 bases between. This CDR3 spans 15 amino acids. The germline gives CDR1 SGHVS, CDR2 FQNEAQ.

J is TRBJ2-7 and V is TRBV18; 9 nucleotides agree with TRBD1. This CDR3 comprises 15 residues. V lost 5 bases to trimming and J lost 7 bases; unmatched junction nucleotides: 12. CDR1 and CDR2 from the germline V gene are KGHSH and LQKENI. In DNA form, the CDR3 reads TGTGCCAGCTCAGCTGGGACAGGGAGACCTGGTGAGCAGTACTTC. It codes for CASSAGTGRPGEQYF.

As DNA, the CDR3 is TGTGCCAGCAGACGGACAGGGGGCGCCTATGGCTACACCTTC. Encoded protein: CASRRTGGAYGYTF. V and J are TRBV9 and TRBJ1-2; 11 positions match TRBD1. J was trimmed by 4 bases and V by 5 bases; bases with no gene match: 4. This CDR3 spans 14 amino acids. Germline V gene sequence: CDR1 SGDLS, CDR2 YYNGEE.

This clone was detected once. The chain joins TRBV15 to TRBJ1-1, with 7 bases that match TRBD1. V was clipped by 3 bases and J by 5 bases; unmatched bases: 12. The germline CDR1 and CDR2 sequences are LNHNV and YYDKDF (reference sequence). The CDR3 sequence is 16 residues long. CDR3 nucleotides: TGTGCCACCAGCAGGATACCCCGGGACAGAGGTACTGAAGCTTTCTTT. As protein: CATSRIPRDRGTEAFF.

The chain uses TRBV7-9 and TRBJ2-6, with TRBD1 matching over 9 bases. CDR1 is SEHNR and CDR2 is FQNEAQ in the germline V gene (reference sequence). The CDR3 spans 19 residues. V shed 5 bases and J 0 bases; nucleotides not matched to a gene: 11. The CDR3 region has the DNA TGTGCCAGCAGCATCAAGGGGACAGGGACCGACTCTGGGGCCAACGTCCTGACTTTC. Amino acids: CASSIKGTGTDSGANVLTF.

V and J are TRBV10-3 and TRBJ1-6; D remains unclear. V was trimmed by 0 bases and J by 7 bases, leaving 16 bases between them. CDR1 is ENHRY and CDR2 is SYGVKD in the germline V gene. The CDR3 covers 17 residues. Here the CDR3 DNA reads TGTGCCATCAGTGAGTCCAGAGGGCCGGGAGAGAATTCACCCCTCCACTTT. It specifies CAISESRGPGENSPLHF.

As for this clone: The germline gene is not matched at one end of the junction; a read error may be the cause. V and J are TRBV7-9 and TRBJ1-1; TRBD1 matches 8 bases. CDR3 length: 16 amino acids. Germline V gene data show CDR1 as SEHNR and CDR2 as FQNEAQ (reference sequence). Here the CDR3 reads CSSSLGRQGFETEAFF. CDR3 sequence (DNA): TGTTCCAGCAGCTTGGGTAGACAGGGGTTCGAGACTGAAGCTTTCTTT.

The chain joins TRBV5-6 to TRBJ1-2; no clear D. V lost 2 bases, J lost 5 bases, and 10 bases lay in between. Germline loops: CDR1 SGHDT, CDR2 YYEEEE. This CDR3 contains 13 residues. This CDR3 reads CASSFGREYGYTF. In nucleotides, the CDR3 is TGTGCCAGCAGCTTTGGGAGGGAGTATGGCTACACCTTC.

This chain links TRBV7-7 with TRBJ2-1; 10 positions agree with TRBD2. This CDR3 is built from 15 residues. The V gene end was trimmed by 5 bases and the J gene end by 2 bases; junction bases not matched to a gene: 3. Germline lookup yields CDR1 SSHAT and CDR2 FNYEAQ (reference sequence). CDR3 in DNA: TGTGCCAGCAGCGAGCTAGCGGGAGCCTACAATGAGCAGTTCTTC. Encoded protein: CASSELAGAYNEQFF.

The chain links TRBV5-6 to TRBJ2-5; perhaps TRBD2 as D (6 bases). Germline V gene sequence: CDR1 SGHDT, CDR2 YYEEEE. This CDR3 comprises 13 residues. V dropped 7 bases and J dropped 7 bases, with 17 bases sitting between them. Here the CDR3 DNA reads TGTGCCAGCGCGCGGGACGGAGTGTGGACCCAGTACTTC. Its translation is CASARDGVWTQYF.

The gene calls are TRBV10-1 and TRBJ2-1; TRBD1 agrees at 8 bases. CDR1 and CDR2 from the germline V gene are WNHNN and SYGVQD (reference sequence). The CDR3 has 15 amino acids. V lost 6 bases, J lost 7 bases, and 11 bases stayed unmatched. DNA for the CDR3: TGCGCCAGCAGCGCCCCGACAGGGGCCCTTAATGAGCAGTTCTTC. Translated: CASSAPTGALNEQFF.

This clone was observed once. The J gene is TRBJ2-5, the V gene TRBV10-3; 9 bases line up with TRBD1. The germline CDR1 and CDR2 sequences are ENHRY and SYGVKD. Trimming at V came to 2 bases and at J to 1 base, leaving 8 bases not matched to a gene. This CDR3 comprises 17 residues. CDR3 residues: CAISEGEQGAGQETQYF. The CDR3, as DNA: TGTGCCATCAGTGAGGGGGAACAGGGGGCTGGCCAAGAGACCCAGTACTTC.